These T cell receptor beta chains were read from a single sample in a study of T-cell reconstitution after alpha-beta-depleted transplantation in children. TCRdb processed the PCR reads anew with MiXCR; each CDR3 protein has one entry. The sample carries some 150,000 distinct CDR3 sequences, around 8.5% recorded once. Sequenced material: PBMCs, mostly from graft donor cells, taken 180 days after TCRalphabeta/CD19-depleted stem cell transplant. The receptor set was obtained from a female patient aged 2-10 years who had a stem cell transplant for congenital amegakaryocytic thrombocytopenia, so the T cells may come from the graft donor. Each CDR3 is given with its conserved first and last residue. The order of the fields is J gene, D gene, clone size, V gene, CDR3 DNA, CDR3 protein. The D gene is left open where the match is weak. The size field is filled for only some rows; it gives once, few, many or a size class.

>TRBJ1-5|NA|many|TRBV20-1
TGCAGTGCTACCGGACAGTCCAATCAGCCCCAGCATTTT
CSATGQSNQPQHF
>TRBJ1-1|TRBD1|many|TRBV5-6
TGTGCCAGCAGCTTCAGGGGGCCGGTATCTGAAGCTTTCTTT
CASSFRGPVSEAFF
>TRBJ2-2|TRBD2|NA|TRBV2
TGTGCCAGCTGGCCCTGGCTCCTAGCGGGAGCTTCGAACACCGGGGAGCTGTTTTTT
CASWPWLLAGASNTGELFF
>TRBJ1-6|NA|NA|TRBV20-1
TGCAGTGCTAGAGCCAAAAGCTCCTATAATTCACCCCTCCACTTT
CSARAKSSYNSPLHF
>TRBJ2-5|NA|many|TRBV20-1
TGCAGTGCCGGCCGAGACACATCTCAAGAGACCCAGTACTTC
CSAGRDTSQETQYF
>TRBJ2-1|TRBD2|many|TRBV24-1
TGTGCCACCAGTGATTCTAGGGCGGGAGGGAGGTACAATGAGCAGTTCTTC
CATSDSRAGGRYNEQFF
>TRBJ2-5|NA|NA|TRBV21-1
TGTGCCAGCAGCAAATCCACAGCACAAGAGACCCAGTACTTC
CASSKSTAQETQYF
>TRBJ1-2|NA|NA|TRBV15
TGTGCCACCAGCAGAGTCGGGGATTATGGCTACACCTTC
CATSRVGDYGYTF
>TRBJ2-1|TRBD2|many|TRBV10-3
TGTGCCATCAATGCCGGGGGAGGGAGCTCCTACAATGAGCAGTTCTTC
CAINAGGGSSYNEQFF
>TRBJ2-7|NA|many|TRBV10-3
TGTGCCATCAGCCAGGGCTACGAGCAGTACTTC
CAISQGYEQYF
>TRBJ1-3|TRBD1|many|TRBV20-1
TGCAGTGCTAGACGACAGGGTGGGGGAAACACCATATATTTT
CSARRQGGGNTIYF
>TRBJ1-4|NA|few|TRBV5-1
TGCGCCAGCAGTTCCCGGGCCGGGGCTGACGAAAAACTGTTTTTT
CASSSRAGADEKLFF
>TRBJ2-1|TRBD2|NA|TRBV6-6
TGTGCCAGCAGGAGACTAGCGGGTGAGCAGTTCTTC
CASRRLAGEQFF
>TRBJ2-7|TRBD2|many|TRBV20-1
TGCAGTGCGATGACTAGCGGGAGAGGCGCCCACTACGAGCAGTACTTC
CSAMTSGRGAHYEQYF
>TRBJ1-2|NA|NA|TRBV3-1
TGTGCCTGCAGCCCGAGACGGAACGCTAACTATGGCTACACCTTC
CACSPRRNANYGYTF
>TRBJ2-3|TRBD2|many|TRBV29-1
TGCAGCGTCGCGACCCTAAGCGGGAGGGTGTCAGATACGCAGTATTTT
CSVATLSGRVSDTQYF
>TRBJ2-1|TRBD2|many|TRBV12-3/TRBV12-4
TGTGCCAGCAGTAAAGGGACTACCTTCAATGAGCAGTTCTTC
CASSKGTTFNEQFF
>TRBJ1-5|NA|NA|TRBV20-1
TGCAGTGCTAGGAATAGGCCCCTAAATCAGCCCCAGCATTTT
CSARNRPLNQPQHF
>TRBJ2-7|TRBD2|NA|TRBV3-1
TGTGCCAGCAGCCACCCAGGCGGGGGGATCGACGAGCAGTACTTC
CASSHPGGGIDEQYF
>TRBJ2-7|NA|many|TRBV5-1
TGCGCCAGCAGCATAAGGAGGGAGCTCAACGAGCAGTACTTC
CASSIRRELNEQYF
>TRBJ1-6|NA|few|TRBV20-1
TGCAGTGCAAAGATCCAAAGGGCCAGTGCACCCCTCCACTTT
CSAKIQRASAPLHF
>TRBJ2-1|TRBD2|many|TRBV6-2/TRBV6-3
TGTGCCAGCAGAAATAAACCGGGACTAGCGGGTCAAGAGCAGTTCTTC
CASRNKPGLAGQEQFF
>TRBJ1-2|NA|NA|TRBV18
TGTGCCAGCTCACCCGACAAGAACTATGGCTACACCTTC
CASSPDKNYGYTF
>TRBJ2-1|TRBD2|few|TRBV20-1
TGCAGTGCTACGTATAGCGGGAAAATTTCAGGCTCCTACAATGAGCAGTTCTTC
CSATYSGKISGSYNEQFF
>TRBJ2-5|TRBD1|many|TRBV3-1
TGTGCCAGCAGCCAAGTCGGGACAGCGTACCAAGAGACCCAGTACTTC
CASSQVGTAYQETQYF
>TRBJ2-5|TRBD1|NA|TRBV25-1
TGTGCCAGCAGCCAAGACAGGGTTTTGGAGACCCAGTACTTC
CASSQDRVLETQYF
>TRBJ2-1|TRBD2|NA|TRBV5-1
TGCGCCAGCAGCTTGGGGGTACTAGCGGCCGACTGGGATGAGCAGTTCTTC
CASSLGVLAADWDEQFF
>TRBJ2-5|NA|many|TRBV10-3
TGTGCCGCAGGGGGGTACCAAGAGACCCAGTACTTC
CAAGGYQETQYF
>TRBJ2-5|NA|many|TRBV10-3
TGTGCCATCAGGGCAACCACAGGGAACCAAGAGACCCAGTACTTC
CAIRATTGNQETQYF
>TRBJ2-1|TRBD2|NA|TRBV7-9
TGTGCCAGCAGCAGGACTAGCGGGAGTCCTTACAATGAGCAGTTCTTC
CASSRTSGSPYNEQFF
>TRBJ1-6|TRBD1|many|TRBV20-1
TGCAGTGCTTACCGGGACAGCTCCTATAATTCACCCCTCCACTTT
CSAYRDSSYNSPLHF
>TRBJ2-7|NA|many|TRBV7-9
TGTGCCAGCAGTTCGCATACAGGGCCCGAGCAGTACTTC
CASSSHTGPEQYF
>TRBJ2-3|NA|many|TRBV5-4
TGTGCCAGCAGCTTGTTTCCAGATACGCAGTATTTT
CASSLFPDTQYF
>TRBJ2-6|NA|many|TRBV6-5
TGTGCCAGCAGTAGGAGTTCTGGGGCCAACGTCCTGACTTTC
CASSRSSGANVLTF
>TRBJ1-2|NA|many|TRBV12-3/TRBV12-4
TGTGCCAGCAGTTTTGTGGGCCCCCGATTCTATGGCTACACCTTC
CASSFVGPRFYGYTF
>TRBJ2-5|NA|many|TRBV29-1
TGCAGCGCGCTCACAGGGACCCAGTACTTC
CSALTGTQYF
>TRBJ2-1|NA|many|TRBV27
TGTGCCAGCAGTTTTCAGGGGATCTATGAGCAGTTCTTC
CASSFQGIYEQFF
>TRBJ2-7|NA|many|TRBV25-1
TGTGCCAGCAGTGCGTCGGCTTACGAGCAGTACTTC
CASSASAYEQYF
>TRBJ2-5|NA|many|TRBV6-1
TGTGCCACAGGACAGCACCAAGAGACCCAGTACTTC
CATGQHQETQYF
>TRBJ2-7|TRBD1|many|TRBV28
TGTGCCAGCAGTTTACTGACAGGGCCTACCTACGAGCAGTACTTC
CASSLLTGPTYEQYF
>TRBJ2-5|NA|NA|TRBV20-1
TGCAGTGCTAGCAGGGGTGGGAACCCAAACGAGACCCAGTACTTC
CSASRGGNPNETQYF
>TRBJ2-1|TRBD2|many|TRBV5-1
TGCGCCAGCAGCTTGACTAGCGGCTACAATGAGCAGTTCTTC
CASSLTSGYNEQFF